The T cell receptor (beta chain) described here comes from a study of Tregs in tolerant kidney transplant recipients. TCRdb keeps only in-frame clones here, not all; method: immunoSEQ multiplex PCR. The sample lists roughly 250,000 clones, about 80% occurring once. Per the germline V gene, CDR1 is MNHNY and CDR2 is SVGAGI (reference sequence). V shed 6 bases and J shed 4 bases, with 6 bases lying between them. This CDR3 is built from 11 residues. Details on this clone: Its antigen is unidentified.

Findings and caveats of the study: Biological reproducibility was not directly addressed, but technical replication error appeared minimal.

This sequence joins TRBV6-6 and TRBJ1-1; D is uncertain. This clonotype was sampled from a human donor in good health. Material: CD4+ T cells from blood. Here the CDR3 reads CASSPRTEAFF. CDR3 DNA sequence: TGTGCCAGCAGCCCGCGCACTGAAGCTTTCTTT.